What follows is one T cell receptor beta chain and its context. Its specificity is not known. The sample is drawn from a study of CXCR3-negative and CXCR3-positive naive CD8 T cells. Overall study findings and caveats: Similar TRBV-TRBJ usage characterized naive CXCR3-negative and CXCR3-positive cells; memory cells differed.

At about 310,000 cells each, triplicate sorts were carried out for each CD8+ T cell subset. All TRB cDNA libraries came from 5' RACE performed with UMI labels. With the 5' RACE reads reprocessed, TCRdb shows one record per CDR3 protein and no DNA. The repertoire table contains over 20,000 distinct CDR3 sequences. Sample: memory CD8+ T cells from blood. The clonotype originates from a human donor in good health. Some clones in this sample may be carry-over from other donors' samples.

CDR3 residues: CSVEEILGGKNEQFF. The V gene is TRBV29-1, the J gene TRBJ2-1; lacking DNA, the TRBD2 call made by TCRdb goes unchecked. Germline V gene lookup returns CDR1 SQVTM and CDR2 ANQGSEA. This CDR3 is built from 15 residues.